Listed below are T cell receptor beta chains from one sample, sequenced in a study of blood T cells in healthy people across ages. TCRdb called the 5' RACE reads again in MiXCR, with one record for every CDR3 protein. The table lists approximately 1,000,000 distinct CDR3 sequences, 40% to 45% of them singletons. Sequencing used blood. The receptor set was obtained from a woman in her fifties or sixties in good health. The CDR3 runs from the conserved cysteine through the conserved F or W. Clone size is not always given. Where it is, it says once, few, many or a class for expanded clones.

V gene: TRBV15; clone size: -; J gene: TRBJ2-7; CDR3 protein: CATSRDKGPYEQYF
V gene: TRBV7-6; clone size: -; J gene: TRBJ2-5; CDR3 protein: CASSLEVAGGGRETQYF
V gene: TRBV20-1; clone size: -; J gene: TRBJ2-7; CDR3 protein: CSAGGLAGASYEQYF
V gene: TRBV10-1; clone size: -; J gene: TRBJ2-7; CDR3 protein: CASSDGRQGPLEQYF
V gene: TRBV29-1; clone size: -; J gene: TRBJ2-3; CDR3 protein: CSVQETSGSSDTQYF
V gene: TRBV7-3; clone size: -; J gene: TRBJ2-3; CDR3 protein: CASSLTGGSGQYF
V gene: TRBV2; clone size: -; J gene: TRBJ1-3; CDR3 protein: CASGGAPSGNTIYF
V gene: TRBV10-3; clone size: -; J gene: TRBJ2-3; CDR3 protein: CAISGMDHTDTQYF
V gene: TRBV6-2/TRBV6-3; clone size: -; J gene: TRBJ2-1; CDR3 protein: CASRTGGTEQFF
V gene: TRBV4-1; clone size: -; J gene: TRBJ2-1; CDR3 protein: CASSQHQPWTSGRAELVYNEQFF
V gene: TRBV27; clone size: -; J gene: TRBJ2-7; CDR3 protein: CASSLLSGTELYEQYF
V gene: TRBV3-1; clone size: -; J gene: TRBJ2-1; CDR3 protein: CASSQDRVTGAYNEQFF
V gene: TRBV12-3/TRBV12-4; clone size: -; J gene: TRBJ1-4; CDR3 protein: CASTKDTLRNEKLFF
V gene: TRBV10-3; clone size: -; J gene: TRBJ1-4; CDR3 protein: CAIRGTGQNEKLFF
V gene: TRBV7-2; clone size: -; J gene: -; CDR3 protein: CASSLGAGGKTQYF
V gene: TRBV24-1; clone size: few; J gene: TRBJ1-5; CDR3 protein: CATRPELDRDNQPQHF
V gene: TRBV6-1; clone size: few; J gene: TRBJ2-3; CDR3 protein: CASSVQAWGTDTQYF
V gene: TRBV4-2; clone size: many; J gene: TRBJ2-6; CDR3 protein: CASSQDGDSGANVLTF
V gene: TRBV20-1; clone size: few; J gene: TRBJ2-3; CDR3 protein: CSAHPGTSDNTDTQYF
V gene: TRBV9; clone size: -; J gene: TRBJ1-2; CDR3 protein: CASSVREIVYGYTF
V gene: TRBV27; clone size: -; J gene: TRBJ2-5; CDR3 protein: CASSLVGDRFGTQYF
V gene: TRBV7-2; clone size: few; J gene: TRBJ1-2; CDR3 protein: CASSLGQGTYGYTF
V gene: TRBV20-1; clone size: -; J gene: TRBJ2-3; CDR3 protein: CSARKLAAGTDTQYF
V gene: TRBV5-1; clone size: -; J gene: TRBJ2-2; CDR3 protein: CASLANTGELFF
V gene: TRBV4-2; clone size: many; J gene: TRBJ1-2; CDR3 protein: CASSQEVRVRGYTF
V gene: TRBV2; clone size: -; J gene: -; CDR3 protein: CASSEEWRGEFYEQYF
V gene: TRBV5-4; clone size: -; J gene: TRBJ2-3; CDR3 protein: CATPFRGPGTDTQYF
V gene: TRBV13; clone size: -; J gene: -; CDR3 protein: CASSLAGRGELKETQYF
V gene: TRBV27; clone size: few; J gene: TRBJ2-1; CDR3 protein: CASSLSGFFSGNEQFF
V gene: TRBV5-1; clone size: -; J gene: TRBJ1-6; CDR3 protein: CASSPGESPLHF
V gene: TRBV24-1; clone size: -; J gene: TRBJ2-7; CDR3 protein: CATSDLRGQGNYEQYF
V gene: TRBV3-1; clone size: -; J gene: TRBJ2-1; CDR3 protein: CASSLTSGRKQFF
V gene: TRBV25-1; clone size: -; J gene: -; CDR3 protein: CASGALQGAYNEQYF
V gene: TRBV2; clone size: -; J gene: TRBJ2-3; CDR3 protein: CASSDPGRADTQYF
V gene: TRBV4-1; clone size: -; J gene: TRBJ2-5; CDR3 protein: CASSQEDGETQYF
V gene: TRBV5-1; clone size: many; J gene: TRBJ2-7; CDR3 protein: CASKPTGAYEQYF
V gene: TRBV12-3/TRBV12-4; clone size: -; J gene: -; CDR3 protein: CASSLAEFETQYF
V gene: TRBV29-1; clone size: few; J gene: TRBJ2-7; CDR3 protein: CSVGDIPYEQYF
V gene: TRBV24-1; clone size: -; J gene: TRBJ2-3; CDR3 protein: CATGGQDGTDTQYF
V gene: TRBV12-3/TRBV12-4; clone size: -; J gene: TRBJ2-5; CDR3 protein: CASSWTAETQYF
V gene: TRBV24-1; clone size: -; J gene: TRBJ2-3; CDR3 protein: CATSEAGTSTDTQYF